Listed below are T cell receptor beta chains from one sample, sequenced in a study of blood T cell repertoires in COVID-19. The data were produced by immunoSEQ multiplex PCR, yet TCRdb's version contains in-frame clones alone and is incomplete. The sample shows fewer than 60,000 clones, 82% of them seen only once. The sequenced sample consisted of peripheral blood. The receptors were gathered from a man older than 75 with COVID-19, enrolled during active disease. CDR3s include the opening cysteine and the closing phenylalanine or tryptophan. D genes are given only for firm matches. Only part of the rows carry a size: once, few, many, or a class if the clone is expanded.

v_call	d_call	clone_size	j_call	cdr3_aa	cdr3_nt
TRBV12-3/TRBV12-4	.	.	TRBJ1-2	CASSPRGERGYTF	TGTGCCAGCAGCCCTCGGGGGGAGAGAGGCTACACCTTC
TRBV10-3	TRBD2	.	TRBJ2-3	CAISRTSKTDTQYF	TGTGCCATCAGTAGGACTAGTAAAACAGATACGCAGTATTTT
TRBV7-2	TRBD1	.	TRBJ2-7	CASSFRGNNEQYF	TGTGCCAGCAGCTTCAGGGGGAACAACGAGCAGTACTTC
TRBV10-3	.	once	TRBJ1-2	CAISGGQGRTF	TGTGCCATCAGTGGGGGGCAGGGAAGGACCTTC
TRBV9	.	once	TRBJ2-6	CASSVAPRAGANVLTF	TGTGCCAGCAGCGTAGCCCCCAGGGCTGGGGCCAACGTCCTGACTTTC
TRBV10-3	.	.	TRBJ1-1	CAISESGGGTEAFF	TGTGCCATCAGTGAGTCGGGAGGGGGAACTGAAGCTTTCTTT
TRBV5-5	.	.	TRBJ1-5	CASSLEPPGAWSSNQPQHF	TGTGCCAGCAGCTTGGAACCCCCGGGAGCCTGGTCGAGCAATCAGCCCCAGCATTTT
TRBV27	.	.	TRBJ1-2	CASRKSGADGYTF	TGTGCCAGCAGGAAATCAGGGGCTGATGGCTACACCTTT
TRBV5-1	TRBD1	few	TRBJ1-6	CASSPDRANSPLHF	TGCGCCAGCAGTCCGGACAGGGCGAATTCACCCCTCCACTTT
TRBV5-6	TRBD1	.	TRBJ2-3	CASSSLRPTGGYTDTQYF	TGTGCCAGCAGCTCCTTAAGGCCAACAGGGGGCTACACAGATACGCAGTATTTT
TRBV9	.	.	TRBJ2-1	CASTRSGVSSYNEQFF	TGTGCCAGCACCCGTAGCGGAGTGAGCTCCTACAATGAGCAGTTCTTC
TRBV5-1	TRBD1	.	TRBJ2-1	CASSDPGGSYNEQFF	TGCGCCAGCAGCGACCCAGGGGGCTCCTACAATGAGCAGTTCTTC
TRBV9	TRBD2	.	TRBJ2-3	CASSVEGTSGGADTQYF	TGTGCCAGCAGCGTAGAGGGGACTAGCGGGGGGGCAGATACGCAGTATTTT
TRBV24-1	TRBD2	.	TRBJ2-5	CATSAGGSQETQYF	TGTGCCACCAGTGCAGGCGGGAGTCAAGAGACCCAGTACTTC
TRBV27	.	.	TRBJ2-5	CASSKGGETQYF	TGTGCCAGCAGTAAGGGGGGGGAGACCCAGTACTTC
TRBV5-1	.	.	TRBJ2-7	CASSLDTRGSEQYF	TGCGCCAGCAGCTTGGATACCAGGGGAAGCGAGCAGTACTTC
TRBV7-6	TRBD2	.	TRBJ2-2	CASSFPSGTSGGAATGELFF	TGTGCCAGCAGCTTCCCAAGCGGGACTAGCGGGGGGGCGGCCACCGGGGAGCTGTTTTTT
TRBV28	.	.	TRBJ2-5	CASSRETQYF	TGTGCCAGCAGCAGAGAGACCCAGTACTTC
TRBV12-3/TRBV12-4	TRBD2	.	TRBJ2-2	CASSGGNTGELFF	TGTGCCAGCTCGGGGGGGAACACCGGGGAGCTGTTTTTT
TRBV5-1	TRBD2	few	TRBJ2-2	CASSLNQAGGSSGELFF	TGCGCCAGCAGCTTGAACCAAGCGGGAGGGTCCTCCGGGGAGCTGTTTTTT
TRBV10-3	TRBD2	.	TRBJ2-1	CAITSGTSGRDNEQFF	TGTGCCATCACATCCGGGACTAGCGGGAGGGACAATGAGCAGTTCTTC
TRBV2	TRBD1	.	TRBJ2-1	CASSATGSMGEQFF	TGTGCCAGCAGTGCGACAGGGTCCATGGGTGAGCAGTTCTTC
TRBV6-2/TRBV6-3	TRBD1	.	TRBJ1-6	CASSPGQGLNSPLHF	TGTGCCAGCAGCCCGGGACAGGGCCTTAATTCACCCCTCCACTTT
TRBV30	TRBD1	.	TRBJ1-6	CAWSVRGGTVNSPLHF	TGTGCCTGGAGTGTACGGGGGGGGACAGTAAATTCACCCCTCCACTTT
TRBV2	TRBD1	.	TRBJ2-5	CASSGNRGQETQYF	TGTGCCAGCAGTGGTAACAGGGGGCAAGAGACCCAGTACTTC
TRBV29-1	.	few	TRBJ1-2	CSVMGANSLANYGYTF	TGCAGCGTGATGGGCGCGAACTCGTTAGCTAACTATGGCTACACCTTC